The 23 T cell receptor beta chains reported below all come from one sample, sequenced in a study of beta chain features in type 1 diabetes. The sequenced template was cDNA made from the entire isolated RNA. The repertoire was sequenced with immunoSEQ multiplex PCR; TCRdb's copy has only in-frame clones and lacks some. This sample has some 150,000 clones, with under 60% found just once. The source material was Tregs from blood. The origin of the receptors is a man younger than 35 in good health.

Comment on this clone: The same CDR3 also results from other DNA sequences found in this sample. The chain employs TRBV18 and TRBJ2-7; D may be TRBD1 (6 bases). V lost 2 bases and J 3 bases, leaving 8 bases between the germline ends. This CDR3 spans 13 amino acids. The germline V gene has CDR1 KGHSH and CDR2 LQKENI. The CDR3 reads CASSPTGSYEQYF. Written as DNA, the CDR3 is TGTGCCAGCTCACCAACAGGGAGCTACGAGCAGTACTTC.

The chain combines TRBV30 with TRBJ2-1; 9 bases agree with TRBD1. The CDR3 totals 14 residues. Unmatched junction bases numbered 4, after V lost 6 bases and J lost 1 base. Germline CDR1 reads GTSNPN; CDR2 reads SVGIG (reference sequence). CDR3 coding DNA: TGTGCCTGCGACAGGGGGGGATCCTACAATGAGCAGTTCTTC. It codes for CACDRGGSYNEQFF.

This clone occurred a few times. One junction end does not reproduce the germline sequence, and a read error may be involved. In the same sample, other DNA sequences code for this CDR3. This chain joins TRBV4-3 and TRBJ1-6; TRBD1 is a possible D gene (6 bases). The CDR3 runs 16 residues. Germline CDR1 reads LGHNA; CDR2 reads YSLEER. The CDR3 nucleotides are TGCGCCAGCAGCCAACCCACGCAGGGGAATAATTCCCCCCTCCACTTT. It specifies CASSQPTQGNNSPLHF.

The chain couples TRBV18 to TRBJ2-3; D is ambiguous. The germline CDR1 and CDR2 sequences are KGHSH and LQKENI. Trimming cost V 2 bases and J 6 bases, with 18 bases left between them. This CDR3 is built from 16 residues. Written as DNA, the CDR3 is TGTGCCAGCTCACCAATTATCGGTTACGCACAGGATACGCAGTATTTT. Translated, it gives CASSPIIGYAQDTQYF.

Details on this clone: Other DNA sequences in the same sample also yield this CDR3. The gene calls are TRBV2 and TRBJ1-6; TRBD1 is a possible D gene (6 bases). This CDR3 comprises 13 residues. V was cut by 7 bases and J by 13 bases, with 17 bases left in between. The V gene's germline CDR1 is SNHLY and CDR2 FYNNEI. The CDR3 here is CASNPQGNSPLHF. In nucleotides, the CDR3 is TGTGCCAGCAACCCGCAGGGGAACTCCCCCCTCCACTTT. The complete variable domain, with remaining parts taken from reference TRBV2 and TRBJ1-6, reads EPEVTQTPSHQVTQMGQEVILRCVPISNHLYFYWYRQILGQKVEFLVSFYNNEISEKSEIFDDQFSVERPDGSNFTLKIRSTKLEDSAMYFCASNPQGNSPLHFGNGTRLTVT.

This clone has only a few counts. The chain joins TRBV6-5 to TRBJ2-4; D perhaps matches TRBD1 (6 bases). The CDR3 has 15 residues. The V gene lost 6 bases and the J gene lost 0 bases, with 12 bases spanning the gap. Germline lookup yields CDR1 MNHEY and CDR2 SVGAGI. The CDR3 here is CASSSTGLAKNIQYF. DNA of the CDR3: TGTGCCAGCAGCTCCACAGGGTTAGCCAAAAACATTCAGTACTTC.

The V gene is TRBV7-9, the J gene TRBJ2-7, with D unresolved. This CDR3 region has 13 residues. V was clipped by 2 bases and J by 3 bases, with 8 bases between them. Looked up from germline, CDR1 is SEHNR and CDR2 is FQNEAQ (reference sequence). CDR3 protein: CASSLSSFYEQYF. CDR3 in DNA: TGTGCCAGCAGCTTATCGTCCTTCTACGAGCAGTACTTC.

The chain joins TRBV28 to TRBJ1-1, with a tentative D call TRBD1 (5 bases). The V end lost 3 bases, the J end lost 3 bases, and 17 bases lay between the germline ends. This CDR3 is 16 amino acids long. Germline V gene lookup returns CDR1 MDHEN and CDR2 SYDVKM. The CDR3 protein is CASSFDPGSGDTEAFF. DNA of the CDR3: TGTGCCAGCAGTTTCGATCCCGGGTCGGGGGACACTGAAGCTTTCTTT.

The V call is TRBV5-1, the J call TRBJ2-5, with no clear D. The J call is doubtful: the DNA matches TRBJ2-7 better. The germline CDR1 and CDR2 sequences are SGHRS and YFSETQ. This CDR3 is 14 amino acids long. DNA of the CDR3: TGCGCCAGCAGCTTGGGAGGCACCCCCTACGAGCAGTACTTC. Amino acids: CASSLGGTPYEQYF.

CDR3 sequence (DNA): TGCGCCAGCAGCGTCGGGGGGCAGGAGACCCAGTACTTC. Protein product: CASSVGGQETQYF. The gene calls are TRBV5-1 and TRBJ2-5; D may be TRBD2 (7 bases). CDR1 and CDR2 from the germline V gene are SGHRS and YFSETQ. The CDR3 contains 13 residues. Trimming cost V 4 bases and J 5 bases, with 12 bases left between them.

This chain uses TRBV27 with TRBJ2-5; TRBD2 agrees at 7 bases. Unmatched junction bases numbered 13, after V lost 10 bases and J lost 2 bases. The CDR3 is 15 amino acids. Germline V gene data show CDR1 as MNHEY and CDR2 as SMNVEV (reference sequence). CDR3 region: CATGRPGPLQETQYF. The CDR3 region has the DNA TGTGCCACCGGGAGGCCAGGTCCTCTTCAAGAGACCCAGTACTTC.

The table lists this clone with a few counts. The chain joins TRBV6-1 to TRBJ1-2, with D tentatively TRBD1 (5 bases). CDR1 is MNHNS and CDR2 is SASEGT in the germline V gene. The germline V and J ends were trimmed by 6 bases and 4 bases, with 12 bases remaining between them. The CDR3 length is 13 residues. The CDR3 region has the DNA TGTGCCAGCAGCTCAGGGTCCCCCTATGGCTACACCTTC. It is translated as CASSSGSPYGYTF.

This clone has more than one count but fewer than ten. J is TRBJ2-7 and V is TRBV29-1; tentative D call: TRBD1 (5 bases). V was trimmed by 4 bases and J by 3 bases, leaving 19 bases between them. CDR1 SQVTM and CDR2 ANQGSEA come from the germline V gene. The CDR3 is 15 residues long. The chain's CDR3 is CSVALGQGSVYEQYF. The CDR3 DNA follows: TGCAGCGTTGCCCTCGGCCAGGGTTCGGTCTACGAGCAGTACTTC.

The V gene is TRBV4-3, the J gene TRBJ2-1; TRBD2 aligns across 11 bases. The J segment lost 7 bases and the V segment lost 3 bases, leaving 5 bases of the junction unmatched. Germline assignment: CDR1 LGHNA and CDR2 YSLEER. The length of the CDR3 is 15 residues. CDR3 sequence (DNA): TGCGCCAGCAGCCAGCTCTCTAGCGGGAGGAATGAGCAGTTCTTC. It yields the protein CASSQLSSGRNEQFF.

The chain uses TRBV28 and TRBJ2-2, with TRBD2 identical over 11 bases. The CDR3 has 19 residues. V lost 1 base to trimming and J lost 5 bases; unmatched junction nucleotides: 12. Germline lookup yields CDR1 MDHEN and CDR2 SYDVKM. DNA of the CDR3: TGTGCCAGCAGTTTATTAGGTCTAGCGGGAGGAGTGAGAACCGGGGAGCTGTTTTTT. Protein: CASSLLGLAGGVRTGELFF.

There are a few counts of this clone. The V gene is TRBV14, the J gene TRBJ2-2, with 11 bases fitting TRBD2. CDR1 and CDR2 from the germline V gene are SGHDN and FVKESK. This CDR3 is built from 15 residues. V shed 7 bases, J shed 1 base, and the junction held 2 bases outside the gene matches. CDR3 in amino acids: CASKTSGRNTGELFF. CDR3 sequence (DNA): TGTGCCAGCAAAACTAGCGGGAGGAACACCGGGGAGCTGTTTTTT.

This chain links TRBV5-4 with TRBJ1-6, with D hard to call. Germline CDR1 reads SGHNT; CDR2 reads YYREEE (reference sequence). This CDR3 is built from 15 residues. Trimming shortened V by 2 bases and J by 9 bases, and 15 bases separated the two germline ends. The CDR3 protein is CASSFDGISGSPLHF. The CDR3 DNA reads TGTGCCAGCAGCTTCGACGGGATTAGTGGTTCACCCCTCCACTTT.

The gene calls are TRBV7-9 and TRBJ2-7, with 7 bases aligning to TRBD1. Germline CDR1 SEHNR, CDR2 FQNEAQ (reference sequence). The CDR3 sequence is 17 residues long. V shed 0 bases and J 4 bases; nucleotides not matched to a gene: 12. The CDR3 spells CASSLAVGRDSEYEQYF. The CDR3 nucleotides are TGTGCCAGCAGCTTAGCGGTGGGCCGGGACAGCGAATACGAGCAGTACTTC.

The genes are TRBV7-8 and TRBJ1-5; unclear D gene. Trimming stripped 3 bases from V and 0 bases from J, with 9 bases between. Germline lookup yields CDR1 SGHVS and CDR2 FQNEAQ. The CDR3 loop spans 15 amino acids. The CDR3 is CASSFGGDSNQPQHF. DNA of the CDR3: TGTGCCAGCAGCTTCGGCGGCGATAGCAATCAGCCCCAGCATTTT.

The V call is TRBV2, the J call TRBJ1-5; D gene uncertain. This CDR3 spans 14 amino acids. Trimming shortened V by 8 bases and J by 0 bases, and 11 bases separated the two germline ends. Germline V lookup: CDR1 SNHLY, CDR2 FYNNEI. For the CDR3, the DNA is TGTGCCAGCTGGCTGGGCTATAGCAATCAGCCCCAGCATTTT. Its protein is CASWLGYSNQPQHF.

The J gene is TRBJ2-2, the V gene TRBV6-1; D possibly corresponds to TRBD1 (7 bases). V was trimmed by 6 bases and J by 5 bases, leaving 10 bases between them. CDR1 is MNHNS and CDR2 is SASEGT in the germline V gene. This CDR3 has 13 residues. The CDR3, as DNA: TGTGCCAGCAGAGCAGGGGGGACCGGGGAGCTGTTTTTT. As protein: CASRAGGTGELFF.

This sequence joins TRBV6-5 and TRBJ2-1; TRBD2 might be the D (6 bases). Trimming left V 0 bases short and J 7 bases short, with 10 bases between. CDR1 and CDR2 (germline): MNHEY, SVGAGI. This CDR3 is built from 14 residues. In DNA, the CDR3 is TGTGCCAGCAGTTACTCTTCGGGGGAGAATGAGCAGTTCTTC. It yields the protein CASSYSSGENEQFF.

The chain employs TRBV2 and TRBJ2-7; 9 bases agree with TRBD1. Trimming took 6 bases from V and 3 from J; bases not matched to a gene: 6. The V gene's germline CDR1 is SNHLY and CDR2 FYNNEI. The CDR3 runs 14 residues. CDR3 nucleotide sequence: TGTGCCAGCAGGGCCGGGACAGGGAACTACGAGCAGTACTTC. This translates into CASRAGTGNYEQYF.